This is a list of T cell receptor beta chains from one sample in a study of T cell responses to AZD1222 COVID-19 vaccine. Here immunoSEQ multiplex PCR was the method, and the copy in TCRdb shows in-frame clones only, minus some. This table has about 82,000 clones, 85% to 95% appearing once. The sample here was peripheral blood, taken on day 0 of AZD1222 vaccination. The receptors derive from an adult in good health. Each CDR3 is given with its conserved first and last residue. D genes are given only for firm matches. Clone size is shown for a subset of rows, as once, few, many or a class of expanded clone.

size	D	J	V	DNA	CDR3
NA	TRBD1	TRBJ1-2	TRBV27	TGTGCCAGCGGAGGGACAGCTCACTATGGCTACACCTTC	CASGGTAHYGYTF
once	TRBD1	TRBJ2-2	TRBV7-8	TGTGCCAGCAGCTCCTTTCAGGGGGCCGGGACCGGGGAGCTGTTTTTT	CASSSFQGAGTGELFF
NA	NA	TRBJ1-4	TRBV18	TGTGCCAGCTCCACCAACGCGGCAACTAATGAAAAACTGTTTTTT	CASSTNAATNEKLFF
NA	NA	TRBJ2-2	TRBV15	TGTGCCACCAGCAGAGATACGCCCGCGAACACCGGGGAGCTGTTTTTT	CATSRDTPANTGELFF
NA	NA	TRBJ1-6	TRBV19	TGTGCCAGTAGTCAAGGGGCACTCGGTTCACCCCTCCACTTT	CASSQGALGSPLHF
once	NA	TRBJ1-1	TRBV28	TGTGCCAGCAGTTTATTGCCAGGGGAGAACACTGAAGCTTTCTTT	CASSLLPGENTEAFF
NA	TRBD1	TRBJ1-4	TRBV10-1	TGCGCCAGCAGTGAGTCATCGGCAGGGGGTAATGAAAAACTGTTTTTT	CASSESSAGGNEKLFF
NA	NA	TRBJ2-2	TRBV27	TGTGCCAGCAGTCCGGGACGGAGAGGGGAGCTGTTTTTT	CASSPGRRGELFF
NA	NA	TRBJ1-1	TRBV6-2/TRBV6-3	TGTGCCAGCAGTTGGCGGAACACTGAAGCTTTCTTT	CASSWRNTEAFF
once	NA	TRBJ1-1	TRBV27	TGTGCCAGCAGTTCAGGGCAGGGTAGGGCTTTCTTT	CASSSGQGRAFF
NA	NA	TRBJ2-3	TRBV19	TGTGCCAGTAGTATTAATTTTCACCGACAAGTTAGCACAGATACGCAGTATTTT	CASSINFHRQVSTDTQYF
NA	NA	TRBJ2-7	TRBV2	TGTGCCCTCAAAAATTCCTCCTACGAGCAGTACTTC	CALKNSSYEQYF
NA	NA	TRBJ1-4	TRBV5-1	TGCGCCAGCAGTGGAGAACGAGGTGAAAAACTGTTTTTT	CASSGERGEKLFF
NA	NA	TRBJ1-3	TRBV28	TGTGCCAGCAGTTTCCGCGGGGTCCCTGGAAACACCATATATTTT	CASSFRGVPGNTIYF
NA	NA	TRBJ1-1	TRBV10-3	TGTGCCATCAGTGAGCTGGGGACCGCTGAAGCTTTCTTT	CAISELGTAEAFF
once	TRBD1	TRBJ1-6	TRBV7-2	TGTGCCAGCAGACCAGACAGGGGAGCCTATAATTCACCCCTCCACTTT	CASRPDRGAYNSPLHF
NA	NA	TRBJ1-1	TRBV19	TGTTCCACGGGGGGCACTGAAGCTTTCTTT	CSTGGTEAFF
NA	NA	TRBJ1-5	TRBV2	TGTGCCAGCAGTGGTATAGGGTTTAATCAGCCCCAGCATTTT	CASSGIGFNQPQHF
once	NA	TRBJ2-7	TRBV6-6	TGTGCCAGCAGTAAAGGGACCCCCCGACCCGAGCAGTACTTC	CASSKGTPRPEQYF
NA	NA	TRBJ2-2	TRBV29-1	TGCAGCGTTGGTGGAGGGGAGAACACCGGGGAGCTGTTTTTT	CSVGGGENTGELFF
NA	NA	TRBJ1-1	TRBV30	TGTGCCTGGGAGGACAGTAACACTGAAGCTTTCTTT	CAWEDSNTEAFF
NA	TRBD1	TRBJ2-7	TRBV6-5	TGTGCCAGCAGTTACTCCGCAGGGGGCTCCTACGAGCAGTACTTC	CASSYSAGGSYEQYF
NA	NA	TRBJ1-5	TRBV28	TGTGCCAGCAGTCCCCCCGACCTGTCCCAGCCCCAGCATTTT	CASSPPDLSQPQHF
NA	NA	TRBJ1-1	TRBV10-3	TGTGCCAGCGTCCGGGCCTTGAACACTGAAGCTTTCTTT	CASVRALNTEAFF
NA	TRBD1	TRBJ1-5	TRBV7-2	TGTGCCAGCAGCTTAGGGGGACAGGAGTATCAGCCCCAGCATTTT	CASSLGGQEYQPQHF
NA	TRBD1	TRBJ2-3	TRBV6-4	TGTGCCACTCCCCGGGACAGGGGCCGGGAGGGAGTCACAGATACGCAGTATTTT	CATPRDRGREGVTDTQYF
NA	NA	TRBJ2-1	TRBV19	TGTGCCCGTAGTATAGATCTCTCGACAGGAGGGGGGGGTGAGCAGTTCTTC	CARSIDLSTGGGGEQFF
NA	TRBD1	TRBJ1-1	TRBV5-6	TGTGCCAGCAGCCCAACTCCGGGCAGGGGGCTGGGTCGGAACACTGAAGCTTTCTTT	CASSPTPGRGLGRNTEAFF
NA	NA	TRBJ1-6	TRBV11-2	TGTGCCAGCAGCTTAGTATCGGACTATTCACCCCTCCACTTT	CASSLVSDYSPLHF
NA	NA	TRBJ2-3	TRBV5-5	TGTGCCAGCAGCTTGGAACGGAGCACAGATACGCAGTATTTT	CASSLERSTDTQYF
NA	NA	TRBJ2-3	TRBV12-3/TRBV12-4	TGTGCCAGCAGCCCCGGGACTCCAGATACGCAGTATTTT	CASSPGTPDTQYF
NA	NA	TRBJ2-7	TRBV9	TGTGCCAGCACCGGGAACGAGCAGTACTTC	CASTGNEQYF
NA	TRBD1	TRBJ2-2	TRBV29-1	TGCAGCGTTAGGGGGCTTAGGACCGGGGAGCTGTTTTTT	CSVRGLRTGELFF
NA	NA	TRBJ1-1	TRBV5-6	TGTGCCAGCAGCTTGGCGGGAATGACTGAAGCTTTCTTT	CASSLAGMTEAFF
NA	TRBD1	TRBJ1-5	TRBV19	TGTGCCAGTTCGAGGACAGGGGCCCGGTATAGCAATCAGCCCCAGCATTTT	CASSRTGARYSNQPQHF
NA	NA	TRBJ1-6	TRBV5-4	TGTGCCAGCAGCTTGGGGGGCAGATTATCTGGTGGTAATTCACCCCTCCACTTT	CASSLGGRLSGGNSPLHF